These 20 T cell receptor beta chains came from one sample sequenced in a study of radiotherapy plus CTLA-4 blockade in lung cancer. The method was immunoSEQ multiplex PCR; TCRdb's version includes in-frame clones alone and lacks a portion of them. The sample has around 56,000 clones; around 79% are singletons. The specimen was peripheral blood, collected from a patient treated with radiotherapy plus ipilimumab. These receptors were obtained from a human donor with non-small cell lung cancer who had a complete response to radiotherapy plus ipilimumab.

The chain uses TRBV29-1 and TRBJ2-3; possible D gene TRBD1, 6 bases. The CDR3 loop spans 14 amino acids. Germline V lookup: CDR1 SQVTM, CDR2 ANQGSEA. V was clipped by 6 bases and J by 1 base, with 14 bases between them. The DNA of the CDR3 is TGCAGCGTGGGAGACAGGCTCCGCACAGATACGCAGTATTTT. This encodes CSVGDRLRTDTQYF.

The J gene is TRBJ1-2, the V gene TRBV27; D ambiguous. The CDR3 extends over 14 amino acids. CDR1 MNHEY and CDR2 SMNVEV come from the germline V gene (reference sequence). V was cut by 5 bases and J by 7 bases, with 17 bases left in between. For the CDR3, the DNA is TGTGCCAGCAGTCCCCCGGGTGTTGTCAGTGGCTACACCTTC. Protein product: CASSPPGVVSGYTF.

This chain joins TRBV5-1 and TRBJ2-2; TRBD2 matches at 11 bases. V lost 2 bases to trimming and J lost 1 base; unmatched junction nucleotides: 4. Germline loops: CDR1 SGHRS, CDR2 YFSETQ. The CDR3 consists of 17 residues. The chain's CDR3 is CASSFSSGGMNTGELFF. The CDR3 DNA reads as TGCGCCAGCAGCTTTTCTAGCGGGGGGATGAACACCGGGGAGCTGTTTTTT. The variable domain in full, with the rest retrieved from reference TRBV5-1 and TRBJ2-2, is KAGVTQTPRYLIKTRGQQVTLSCSPISGHRSVSWYQQTPGQGLQFLFEYFSETQRNKGNFPGRFSGRQFSNSRSEMNVSTLELGDSALYLCASSFSSGGMNTGELFFGEGSRLTVL.

This clone was counted once. J is TRBJ2-7 and V is TRBV7-6; TRBD1 is a possible D gene (6 bases). Looked up from germline, CDR1 is SGHVS and CDR2 is FNYEAQ. Trimming removed 4 bases from V and 5 bases from J, with 15 bases in between. The CDR3 sequence is 14 residues long. The CDR3 protein is CASSSITGSHEQYF. CDR3 DNA: TGTGCCAGCAGCTCGATCACAGGGTCCCACGAGCAGTACTTC.

V is TRBV7-9 and J is TRBJ1-1; D not certain. The CDR3 is made up of 13 amino acids. Germline CDR1 is SEHNR and CDR2 is FQNEAQ (reference sequence). V was pared by 5 bases and J by 7 bases, with 14 bases between. The DNA of the CDR3 is TGTGCCAGCAGCAAGGTCAACAGATTTGAAGCTTTCTTT. Encoded protein: CASSKVNRFEAFF.

The chain carries TRBV18 and TRBJ2-7; 12 positions match TRBD1. The V segment lost 2 bases and the J segment 5 bases; nucleotides outside the gene matches: 4. Germline CDR1 KGHSH, CDR2 LQKENI. The CDR3 covers 15 residues. The CDR3 protein is CASSPLGQGANEQYF. In nucleotides, the CDR3 is TGTGCCAGCTCACCATTGGGACAGGGGGCAAACGAGCAGTACTTC.

The V call is TRBV6-1, the J call TRBJ2-7, with 12 nucleotides matching TRBD2. CDR1 is MNHNS, CDR2 SASEGT, per germline. CDR3 length equals 15 residues. J gave up 4 bases and V 7 bases, and 8 bases lay outside the gene matches. CDR3 sequence: CASIPGTSGLYEQYV. In DNA form, the CDR3 reads TGTGCCAGCATTCCGGGGACTAGCGGGCTGTACGAGCAGTACGTC.

J is TRBJ2-2 and V is TRBV30; 7 nucleotides match TRBD1. This CDR3 has 15 residues. Germline V lookup: CDR1 GTSNPN, CDR2 SVGIG (reference sequence). Losses at the gene ends were 4 bases for V and 3 bases for J; bases not matched to a gene: 8. The CDR3 coding sequence is TGTGCCTGGATCAGTCGGGACAGTTACACCGGGGAGCTGTTTTTT. Amino acids: CAWISRDSYTGELFF.

The chain employs TRBV9 and TRBJ2-5; the match to TRBD2 covers 10 bases. V lost 0 bases to trimming and J lost 5 bases; unmatched junction nucleotides: 1. Germline-derived CDR1 and CDR2 are SGDLS and YYNGEE. CDR3 length equals 14 residues. The CDR3 is CASSVETSGETQYF. In nucleotides, the CDR3 is TGTGCCAGCAGCGTAGAGACTAGCGGGGAGACCCAGTACTTC.

The V and J genes are TRBV5-1 and TRBJ2-1; 8 bases agree with TRBD1. This CDR3 spans 15 amino acids. Germline V lookup: CDR1 SGHRS, CDR2 YFSETQ. Losses at the gene ends were 4 bases for V and 9 bases for J; bases not matched to a gene: 12. CDR3 nucleotide sequence: TGCGCCAGCAGCGGGACAGGCTACGGCCTCGGTGAGCAGTTCTTC. It is translated as CASSGTGYGLGEQFF. The entire variable domain, with the rest obtained from reference TRBV5-1 and TRBJ2-1, is as follows: KAGVTQTPRYLIKTRGQQVTLSCSPISGHRSVSWYQQTPGQGLQFLFEYFSETQRNKGNFPGRFSGRQFSNSRSEMNVSTLELGDSALYLCASSGTGYGLGEQFFGPGTRLTVL.

The chain carries TRBV7-9 and TRBJ2-5; 7 bases agree with TRBD1. From germline, CDR1 is SEHNR and CDR2 FQNEAQ (reference sequence). The CDR3 is 16 amino acids. V lost 1 base to trimming and J lost 1 base; unmatched junction nucleotides: 6. CDR3 amino acids: CASSLVGDSVQETQYF. CDR3 DNA sequence: TGTGCCAGCAGCTTAGTAGGGGACAGCGTCCAAGAGACCCAGTACTTC.

This clone has just a few counts. The chain is built from TRBV7-6 and TRBJ1-4; no firm D call. Trimming shortened V by 5 bases and J by 8 bases, and 12 bases separated the two germline ends. CDR1 is SGHVS, CDR2 FNYEAQ, per germline. The CDR3 sequence is 13 residues long. The CDR3 DNA sequence: TGTGCCAGCAGCCTGAGAGCTTGGGAAAAACTGTTTTTT. Its protein is CASSLRAWEKLFF.

This chain connects TRBV6-5 to TRBJ2-3; D gene uncertain. The V end lost 4 bases, the J end lost 4 bases, and 15 bases lay between the germline ends. CDR3 size: 15 residues. CDR1 is MNHEY and CDR2 is SVGAGI in the germline V gene. The CDR3 nucleotides are TGTGCCAGCAGTTTATCAGCCCCTGGAGCAGATACGCAGTATTTT. Its translation: CASSLSAPGADTQYF.

This clone showed up just a few times. The CDR3 nucleotides read TGTGCCAGCAGCGACACCGGGACAGGGGATGAAAAACTGTTTTTT. Protein product: CASSDTGTGDEKLFF. This sequence joins TRBV5-6 and TRBJ1-4, with TRBD1 identical over 10 bases. Germline assignment: CDR1 SGHDT and CDR2 YYEEEE. This CDR3 spans 15 amino acids. Germline trimming cut 4 bases from V and 6 bases from J; bases unmatched to any gene: 6.

Of note for this clone: Its ends do not fully match the called genes, so a read error is possible. The J gene is TRBJ2-5, the V gene TRBV7-7, with D tentatively TRBD2 (6 bases). Germline V gene lookup returns CDR1 SSHAT and CDR2 FNYEAQ (reference sequence). This CDR3 spans 15 amino acids. CDR3 DNA sequence: TGTGCTAGCAGCTTAGCGGCAGGGTTCCAAGAGACCCAGTACTTC. Translated: CASSLAAGFQETQYF.

This chain uses TRBV10-3 with TRBJ2-1, with 12 positions matching TRBD2. The CDR3 is 16 amino acids. CDR1 and CDR2 (germline): ENHRY, SYGVKD. V lost 6 bases to trimming and J lost 0 bases; unmatched junction nucleotides: 3. Here the CDR3 reads CAISLTSGSSYNEQFF. Here the CDR3 DNA reads TGTGCCATCAGCCTGACTAGCGGGAGCTCCTACAATGAGCAGTTCTTC.

The rearrangement links TRBV6-5 to TRBJ1-2; unclear D gene. V dropped 5 bases and J dropped 4 bases, with 5 bases sitting between them. The CDR3 extends over 11 amino acids. Germline-derived CDR1 and CDR2 are MNHEY and SVGAGI. CDR3: CASSVGYGYTF. The CDR3 DNA sequence: TGTGCCAGCAGTGTCGGCTATGGCTACACCTTC.

V usage is TRBV7-2 and J usage is TRBJ1-5; 9 nucleotides line up with TRBD1. J was trimmed by 7 bases and V by 1 base; bases with no gene match: 5. Germline CDR1 SGHTA, CDR2 FQGNSA. The CDR3 runs to 15 residues. CDR3 nucleotides: TGTGCCAGCAGCTTAGAACAGGGGGCAGGCCAGCCCCAGCATTTT. Translation: CASSLEQGAGQPQHF.

The chain joins TRBV7-2 to TRBJ2-1, with 8 bases fitting TRBD2. V gave up 2 bases and J gave up 4 bases; unmatched junction bases: 4. Germline CDR1 and CDR2: SGHTA and FQGNSA. The CDR3 runs 15 residues. This chain's CDR3 is CASSLWRGAYNEQFF. CDR3 bases: TGTGCCAGCAGCTTATGGCGGGGGGCATACAATGAGCAGTTCTTC.

The chain has TRBV4-3 and TRBJ2-7; 10 bases line up with TRBD1. V shed 2 bases, J shed 6 bases, and the junction held 10 bases outside the gene matches. The CDR3 contains 16 residues. Looked up from germline, CDR1 is LGHNA and CDR2 is YSLEER. For the CDR3, the DNA is TGCGCCAGCAGCCAATCCCTGCCGGGACAGGGGTTCGAGCAGTACTTC. This translates into CASSQSLPGQGFEQYF.